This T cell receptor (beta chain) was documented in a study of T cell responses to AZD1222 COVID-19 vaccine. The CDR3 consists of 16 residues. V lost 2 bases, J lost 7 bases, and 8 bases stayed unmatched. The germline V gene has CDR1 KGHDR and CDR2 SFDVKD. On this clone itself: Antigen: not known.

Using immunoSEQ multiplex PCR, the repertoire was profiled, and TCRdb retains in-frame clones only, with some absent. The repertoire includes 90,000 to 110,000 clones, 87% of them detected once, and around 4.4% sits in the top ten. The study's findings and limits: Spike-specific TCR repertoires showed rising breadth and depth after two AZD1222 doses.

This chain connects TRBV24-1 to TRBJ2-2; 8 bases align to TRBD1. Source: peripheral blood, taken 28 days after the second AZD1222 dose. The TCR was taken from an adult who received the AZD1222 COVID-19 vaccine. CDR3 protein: CATSDSWTGTDGELFF. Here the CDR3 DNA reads TGTGCCACCAGTGATTCTTGGACAGGGACAGACGGGGAGCTGTTTTTT.